The 18 T cell receptor beta chains below come from one sample, sequenced in a study of CD8 T cells in ankylosing spondylitis. MiXCR, run by TCRdb on the 5' RACE reads, gives a single entry per CDR3 protein. The repertoire consists of around 25,000 distinct CDR3 sequences, with 10% to 15% occurring once and the leading ten covering 30% to 35%. Sequenced material: blood. These receptors were collected from a male donor with ankylosing spondylitis or in good health (not recorded which).

CDR3 DNA: TGTGCCAGTAGTCTAGCGGGGACTTCGTACGAGCAGTACTTC. As protein: CASSLAGTSYEQYF. The V gene is TRBV19, the J gene TRBJ2-7, with 9 positions matching TRBD2. The CDR3 is made up of 14 amino acids. Trimming cost V 5 bases and J 4 bases; bases outside gene matches: 6. In germline, CDR1 is LNHDA, CDR2 SQIVND (reference sequence).

The V call is TRBV7-2, the J call TRBJ1-3, with D hard to call. CDR1 SGHTA and CDR2 FQGNSA come from the germline V gene. The length of the CDR3 is 13 residues. V lost 5 bases and J lost 5, with 10 bases in between. The CDR3 loop is CASSQIIRNTIYF. CDR3 DNA: TGTGCCAGCAGCCAAATTATAAGAAACACCATATATTTT.

This clonotype was recorded at least ten times. The chain combines TRBV5-1 with TRBJ2-1; D is possibly TRBD1 or TRBD2 (5 bases each). This CDR3 is 16 amino acids long. Per germline, CDR1 SGHRS and CDR2 YFSETQ. Trimming left V 2 bases short and J 5 bases short, with 17 bases between. The CDR3 region has the DNA TGCGCCAGCAGCTTTCAGGGAGACCTAAGGAACAATGAGCAGTTCTTC. Protein: CASSFQGDLRNNEQFF.

This clonotype came up many times. The V call is TRBV6-2 or TRBV6-3, the J call TRBJ2-7; D may be TRBD1 (6 bases). Germline V lookup: CDR1 MNHEY, CDR2 SVGEGT. The CDR3 length is 11 residues. V was shortened by 5 bases and J by 7 bases, with 9 bases between the two germline ends. The CDR3 coding sequence is TGTGCCAGCAGTCGAGGACAGGAGCAGTACGTC. This codes for CASSRGQEQYV.

The chain has TRBV27 and TRBJ2-1, with TRBD2 identical over 7 bases. This CDR3 contains 14 residues. Trimming cost V 2 bases and J 3 bases; bases outside gene matches: 1. Germline lookup yields CDR1 MNHEY and CDR2 SMNVEV (reference sequence). CDR3 in amino acids: CASSLRTSYNEQFF. For the CDR3, the DNA is TGTGCCAGCAGTTTACGGACTAGCTACAATGAGCAGTTCTTC.

This clonotype was seen ten or more times. CDR3 DNA: TGCGCCAGCAGCTTTAGCGGGGGGGCGGGCAATGAGCAGTTCTTC. Translating it yields CASSFSGGAGNEQFF. The chain carries TRBV5-1 and TRBJ2-1; 11 bases are a match to TRBD2. Germline V gene sequence: CDR1 SGHRS, CDR2 YFSETQ. This CDR3 contains 15 residues. J was trimmed by 6 bases and V by 2 bases; bases with no gene match: 4.

The J gene is TRBJ2-5, the V gene TRBV6-1; 7 positions match TRBD1. The CDR3 spans 10 residues. Germline V lookup: CDR1 MNHNS, CDR2 SASEGT. V lost 6 bases, J lost 13 bases, and 5 bases stayed unmatched. The CDR3 here is CASSPDRRYF. DNA for the CDR3: TGTGCCAGCAGCCCGGACAGGAGGTACTTC.

V is TRBV12-3 or TRBV12-4 and J is TRBJ2-1, with no clear D. V gave up 6 bases and J gave up 9 bases, with 18 bases separating them. The CDR3 has 14 residues. In DNA form, the CDR3 reads TGTGCCAGCAGCCCTAGTCTAGGTTCTGGTGAGCAGTTCTTC. Protein sequence: CASSPSLGSGEQFF.

Many counts were recorded for this clonotype. The CDR3 DNA follows: TGCAGAGCTGGGGCGGGAGATGAGCAGTTCTTC. Amino acid sequence: CRAGAGDEQFF. The gene calls are TRBV20-1 and TRBJ2-1; 7 nucleotides align to TRBD2. The germline gives CDR1 DFQATT, CDR2 SNEGSKA (reference sequence). The CDR3 has 11 residues.

This clonotype was seen many times. The chain has TRBV28 and TRBJ2-3; 10 bases are shared with TRBD2. Germline V gene data show CDR1 as MDHEN and CDR2 as SYDVKM. The V segment lost 2 bases and the J segment 0 bases; nucleotides outside the gene matches: 8. The CDR3 runs 18 residues. The CDR3 nucleotides are TGTGCCAGCAGTTTAGTCATTAGCGGGGGGCCTAGCACAGATACGCAGTATTTT. This gives the protein CASSLVISGGPSTDTQYF.

This clonotype came up many times. The chain combines TRBV6-2 or TRBV6-3 with TRBJ2-1; no reliable D call. CDR1 and CDR2 from the germline V gene are MNHEY and SVGEGT. V was pared by 2 bases and J by 8 bases, with 4 bases between. There are 11 residues in the CDR3. The CDR3 protein is CASSYLYEQFF. In DNA form, the CDR3 reads TGTGCCAGCAGTTACCTTTATGAGCAGTTCTTC.

This clonotype was seen at least ten times. This chain connects TRBV20-1 to TRBJ2-5; 11 nucleotides agree with TRBD2. There are 16 residues in the CDR3. CDR1 DFQATT and CDR2 SNEGSKA come from the germline V gene (reference sequence). V dropped 5 bases and J dropped 2; count of bases not matched to a gene: 10. The CDR3 region is CSAWDSSGRSQETQYF. In DNA, the CDR3 is TGCAGTGCTTGGGACTCTAGCGGGAGGTCGCAAGAGACCCAGTACTTC.

V usage is TRBV2 and J usage is TRBJ1-2; D is ambiguous. V was pared by 7 bases and J by 8 bases, with 17 bases between. CDR1 and CDR2 from the germline V gene are SNHLY and FYNNEI. The CDR3 length is 13 residues. The CDR3 nucleotides are TGTGCCAGCATTATCTCGCGGGAGGAAGGCTACACCTTC. This sequence encodes CASIISREEGYTF. Based on the CDR3 plus reference TRBV2 and TRBJ1-2, the full variable domain is EPEVTQTPSHQVTQMGQEVILRCVPISNHLYFYWYRQILGQKVEFLVSFYNNEISEKSEIFDDQFSVERPDGSNFTLKIRSTKLEDSAMYFCASIISREEGYTFGSGTRLTVV.

The V and J genes are TRBV2 and TRBJ1-2; D is ambiguous. This CDR3 is 13 amino acids long. V lost 5 bases and J 3 bases, leaving 10 bases between the germline ends. Germline CDR1 is SNHLY and CDR2 is FYNNEI. CDR3 sequence reads: CASSPGQYYGYTF. As DNA, the CDR3 is TGTGCCAGCAGTCCCGGGCAGTACTATGGCTACACCTTC.

This clonotype has a count of ten or more. The chain couples TRBV12-3 or TRBV12-4 to TRBJ2-2, with 10 bases lining up with TRBD1. There are 15 residues in the CDR3. Trimming at V came to 2 bases and at J to 4 bases, leaving 1 base not matched to a gene. The CDR3 loop reads CASSLWDRGTGELFF. The CDR3 bases are TGTGCCAGCAGTTTATGGGACAGGGGCACCGGGGAGCTGTTTTTT.

CDR3 in amino acids: CAISESSGTEAFF. In nucleotides, the CDR3 is TGTGCCATCAGTGAGTCCTCTGGCACGGAAGCTTTCTTT. The gene calls are TRBV10-3 and TRBJ1-1, with no clear D. This CDR3 region has 13 residues. V dropped 0 bases and J dropped 8 bases, with 10 bases sitting between them. The V gene's germline CDR1 is ENHRY and CDR2 SYGVKD.

This clonotype was found many times. This rearrangement joins TRBV5-1 to TRBJ2-2; 10 nucleotides agree with TRBD2. Germline assignment: CDR1 SGHRS and CDR2 YFSETQ. Unmatched junction bases numbered 4, after V lost 5 bases and J lost 0 bases. The CDR3 length is 16 residues. The CDR3 sequence is CASRPGTSANTGELFF. CDR3 bases: TGCGCCAGCAGACCCGGGACTAGCGCGAACACCGGGGAGCTGTTTTTT.

This clonotype was detected only a few times. The CDR3 bases are TGCGCCAGCAGCTCTGGAGAATACAACCCCAATGAGCAGTTCTTC. Its translation: CASSSGEYNPNEQFF. The chain has TRBV5-1 and TRBJ2-1, with unresolved D. V was pared by 3 bases and J by 6 bases, with 16 bases between. CDR1 is SGHRS, CDR2 YFSETQ, per germline. This CDR3 region has 15 residues. The full variable domain, with the rest looked up from reference TRBV5-1 and TRBJ2-1, is KAGVTQTPRYLIKTRGQQVTLSCSPISGHRSVSWYQQTPGQGLQFLFEYFSETQRNKGNFPGRFSGRQFSNSRSEMNVSTLELGDSALYLCASSSGEYNPNEQFFGPGTRLTVL.